This TCR beta chain was recorded in a study of tissue T cells after allogeneic stem cell transplantation. Overall study findings and caveats: Limitations included a small, clinically heterogeneous cohort and limited sampling depth. Anatomically similar tissues had similar TCR repertoires within each patient. In patients and mice, blood and spleen missed much of tissue repertoire.

Survey-depth TCRbeta CDR3 sequencing reported V/J genes and productive frequencies. Only in-frame clones appear in the TCRdb table, and some are missing; sequencing was by immunoSEQ multiplex PCR. The sample has more than 7,500 clones, 56% seen once. The CDR3 has 18 residues. Germline V CDR1 and CDR2: SNHLY, FYNNEI. Trimming pared 4 bases from V and 0 bases from J, leaving 16 bases between. To note about this clone: Its antigen is not identified.

This clonotype originated in a female donor at least 60 years old with lung cancer. This specimen consisted of tissue from the jejunum, obtained at autopsy. The rearrangement links TRBV2 to TRBJ1-6; no clear D. The CDR3 is CASSGIWTPGSYNSPLHF. The CDR3 DNA is TGTGCCAGCAGTGGCATCTGGACTCCGGGCTCCTATAATTCACCCCTCCACTTT.